A selection of T cell receptor beta chains follows, all from one sample in a study of T cell changes during pregnancy in multiple sclerosis. This table comes from immunoSEQ multiplex PCR, and its TCRdb copy is limited to in-frame clones, with some not included. This sample yields around 70,000 clones, of which 92% are seen a single time; 1.6% belongs to the top ten. Sequencing was performed on peripheral blood, taken in the first trimester of pregnancy. These TCRs come from a female donor in good health, enrolled as a control in a pregnancy study. CDR3s include the opening cysteine and the closing phenylalanine or tryptophan. The order of the fields is V gene, clone size, D gene, J gene, CDR3 protein, CDR3 DNA. D genes are given only for firm matches. Size is stated for part of the rows, as once, few or many counts, or as a class when the clone is expanded.

V gene: TRBV18; clone size: NA; D gene: TRBD1; J gene: TRBJ1-1; CDR3 protein: CASSHRDSEAFF; CDR3 DNA: TGTGCCAGCTCACACCGGGACAGTGAAGCTTTCTTT
V gene: TRBV5-1; clone size: NA; D gene: NA; J gene: TRBJ1-5; CDR3 protein: CASSLGAGGGNQPQHF; CDR3 DNA: TGCGCCAGCAGCTTGGGGGCCGGGGGTGGGAATCAGCCCCAGCATTTT
V gene: TRBV28; clone size: NA; D gene: TRBD2; J gene: TRBJ2-1; CDR3 protein: CASSLGSGGYNEQFF; CDR3 DNA: TGTGCCAGCAGTCTGGGGAGCGGGGGTTACAATGAGCAGTTCTTC
V gene: TRBV11-2; clone size: once; D gene: NA; J gene: TRBJ1-5; CDR3 protein: CASSLDQGQPQHF; CDR3 DNA: TGTGCCAGCAGCTTAGATCAGGGTCAGCCCCAGCATTTT
V gene: TRBV5-1; clone size: NA; D gene: NA; J gene: TRBJ2-3; CDR3 protein: CASSFRDTQYF; CDR3 DNA: TGCGCCAGCAGCTTCAGAGATACGCAGTATTTT
V gene: TRBV5-1; clone size: NA; D gene: TRBD1; J gene: TRBJ2-2; CDR3 protein: CASSRRGTGGTGELFF; CDR3 DNA: TGCGCCAGCAGCCGACGAGGGACAGGGGGCACCGGGGAGCTGTTTTTT
V gene: TRBV19; clone size: NA; D gene: TRBD1; J gene: TRBJ1-5; CDR3 protein: CASSPGGTGGNSNQPQHF; CDR3 DNA: TGTGCCAGTAGTCCGGGAGGGACAGGGGGAAATAGCAATCAGCCCCAGCATTTT
V gene: TRBV27; clone size: NA; D gene: NA; J gene: TRBJ1-5; CDR3 protein: CASSYLNQPQHF; CDR3 DNA: TGTGCCAGCAGCTACTTGAATCAGCCCCAGCATTTT
V gene: TRBV6-1; clone size: NA; D gene: TRBD1; J gene: TRBJ2-7; CDR3 protein: CASRDRGYSYEQYF; CDR3 DNA: TGTGCCAGCAGAGACAGGGGGTACTCCTACGAGCAGTACTTC
V gene: TRBV9; clone size: NA; D gene: TRBD2; J gene: TRBJ2-1; CDR3 protein: CASSPRGLAGRNEQFF; CDR3 DNA: TGTGCCAGCAGCCCCCGGGGCCTAGCGGGACGCAATGAGCAGTTCTTC
V gene: TRBV2; clone size: NA; D gene: NA; J gene: TRBJ2-3; CDR3 protein: CASSGLNPTDTQYF; CDR3 DNA: TGTGCCAGCAGTGGACTTAACCCCACAGATACGCAGTATTTT
V gene: TRBV30; clone size: once; D gene: NA; J gene: TRBJ2-4; CDR3 protein: CAWSVIGLGLAKNIQYF; CDR3 DNA: TGTGCCTGGAGTGTAATCGGGTTAGGCTTAGCCAAAAACATTCAGTACTTC
V gene: TRBV2; clone size: NA; D gene: NA; J gene: TRBJ2-5; CDR3 protein: CASSEWAGQETQYF; CDR3 DNA: TGTGCCAGCAGTGAGTGGGCGGGTCAAGAGACCCAGTACTTC
V gene: TRBV4-1; clone size: NA; D gene: NA; J gene: TRBJ2-3; CDR3 protein: CASSHARGGASDTQYF; CDR3 DNA: TGCGCCAGCAGCCATGCCCGTGGCGGGGCGTCTGATACGCAGTATTTT
V gene: TRBV23-1; clone size: NA; D gene: TRBD2; J gene: TRBJ2-3; CDR3 protein: CASSQSWTSGNYTQYF; CDR3 DNA: TGCGCCAGCAGTCAATCTTGGACTAGCGGGAATTATACGCAGTATTTT
V gene: TRBV28; clone size: NA; D gene: TRBD1; J gene: TRBJ2-7; CDR3 protein: CASFQGVGSYEQYF; CDR3 DNA: TGTGCCAGTTTCCAGGGGGTTGGGTCCTACGAGCAGTACTTC
V gene: TRBV4-2; clone size: NA; D gene: TRBD2; J gene: TRBJ2-5; CDR3 protein: CASSQDRGGRASETQYF; CDR3 DNA: TGTGCCAGCAGCCAAGATCGCGGCGGGAGGGCTTCAGAGACCCAGTACTTC
V gene: TRBV19; clone size: NA; D gene: NA; J gene: TRBJ1-1; CDR3 protein: CASRMGIQAGEAFF; CDR3 DNA: TGTGCCAGTAGGATGGGCATTCAAGCAGGAGAAGCTTTCTTT
V gene: TRBV2; clone size: NA; D gene: NA; J gene: TRBJ2-2; CDR3 protein: CASNVGALSTGELFF; CDR3 DNA: TGTGCCAGCAACGTGGGCGCATTGAGTACCGGGGAGCTGTTTTTT
V gene: TRBV29-1; clone size: NA; D gene: NA; J gene: TRBJ1-1; CDR3 protein: CSVQGGTEAFF; CDR3 DNA: TGCAGCGTCCAAGGGGGCACTGAAGCTTTCTTT
V gene: TRBV19; clone size: NA; D gene: NA; J gene: TRBJ2-7; CDR3 protein: CASSIGGSSYEQYF; CDR3 DNA: TGTGCCAGTAGTATTGGTGGGAGCTCCTACGAGCAGTACTTC
V gene: TRBV27; clone size: NA; D gene: NA; J gene: TRBJ1-2; CDR3 protein: CASSLAGSGGYGYTF; CDR3 DNA: TGTGCCAGCAGTCTTGCAGGGTCCGGCGGCTATGGCTACACCTTC
V gene: TRBV27; clone size: NA; D gene: NA; J gene: TRBJ2-2; CDR3 protein: CASSLAPRYANTGELFF; CDR3 DNA: TGTGCCAGCAGTTTAGCCCCCAGGTACGCGAACACCGGGGAGCTGTTTTTT
V gene: TRBV2; clone size: NA; D gene: TRBD2; J gene: TRBJ2-1; CDR3 protein: CASSEAGLKNNEQFF; CDR3 DNA: TGTGCCAGCAGTGAAGCGGGACTAAAAAACAATGAGCAGTTCTTC
V gene: TRBV28; clone size: NA; D gene: NA; J gene: TRBJ1-2; CDR3 protein: CASSGGEGQNYGYTF; CDR3 DNA: TGTGCCAGCAGTGGAGGGGAGGGGCAAAACTATGGCTACACCTTC
V gene: TRBV28; clone size: NA; D gene: TRBD2; J gene: TRBJ2-1; CDR3 protein: CASRGTSGTRGYNEQFF; CDR3 DNA: TGTGCCAGCAGGGGGACTAGCGGGACTCGGGGGTACAATGAGCAGTTCTTC
V gene: TRBV29-1; clone size: NA; D gene: NA; J gene: TRBJ2-1; CDR3 protein: CSVPRRARANEQFF; CDR3 DNA: TGCAGCGTCCCCAGAAGGGCCAGGGCCAATGAGCAGTTCTTC
V gene: TRBV15; clone size: NA; D gene: TRBD2; J gene: TRBJ2-7; CDR3 protein: CATSRGTSGAYEQYF; CDR3 DNA: TGTGCCACCAGCAGGGGGACTAGCGGGGCCTACGAGCAGTACTTC
V gene: TRBV27; clone size: NA; D gene: NA; J gene: TRBJ1-5; CDR3 protein: CASSISQGLANQPQHF; CDR3 DNA: TGTGCCAGCAGTATCTCACAGGGTCTCGCAAATCAGCCCCAGCATTTT
V gene: TRBV5-1; clone size: NA; D gene: TRBD1; J gene: TRBJ2-7; CDR3 protein: CASSLGTGVTYEQYF; CDR3 DNA: TGCGCCAGCAGCTTAGGGACAGGTGTTACCTACGAGCAGTACTTC
V gene: TRBV27; clone size: NA; D gene: NA; J gene: TRBJ2-1; CDR3 protein: CASSSPERYNEQFF; CDR3 DNA: TGTGCCAGCAGTTCGCCGGAGAGGTACAATGAGCAGTTCTTC
V gene: TRBV7-9; clone size: NA; D gene: NA; J gene: TRBJ2-7; CDR3 protein: CASSVTDYEQYF; CDR3 DNA: TGTGCCAGCAGCGTTACAGATTACGAGCAGTACTTC
V gene: TRBV6-1; clone size: NA; D gene: NA; J gene: TRBJ2-2; CDR3 protein: CASSEGRGRITGELFF; CDR3 DNA: TGTGCCAGCAGTGAGGGCAGGGGTCGTATCACCGGGGAGCTGTTTTTT
V gene: TRBV6-5; clone size: NA; D gene: NA; J gene: TRBJ1-2; CDR3 protein: CASSYSSQGRGGYTF; CDR3 DNA: TGTGCCAGCAGTTACTCGAGCCAGGGAAGAGGCGGCTACACCTTC
V gene: TRBV7-2; clone size: NA; D gene: TRBD2; J gene: TRBJ2-7; CDR3 protein: CASSSGLAGARSLQQYF; CDR3 DNA: TGTGCCAGCAGCTCGGGACTAGCGGGAGCCCGGAGTCTCCAGCAGTACTTC
V gene: TRBV5-4; clone size: NA; D gene: NA; J gene: TRBJ2-5; CDR3 protein: CASSLRGSPQETQYF; CDR3 DNA: TGTGCCAGCAGTCTGAGAGGGAGCCCCCAAGAGACCCAGTACTTC
V gene: TRBV6-5; clone size: NA; D gene: NA; J gene: TRBJ2-5; CDR3 protein: CASSEPGETQYF; CDR3 DNA: TGTGCCAGCAGCGAACCCGGGGAGACCCAGTACTTC
V gene: TRBV19; clone size: NA; D gene: NA; J gene: TRBJ2-1; CDR3 protein: CASSIGGGDVDEQFF; CDR3 DNA: TGTGCCAGTAGTATAGGGGGCGGGGACGTGGATGAGCAGTTCTTC
V gene: TRBV2; clone size: NA; D gene: NA; J gene: TRBJ1-5; CDR3 protein: CASSETWSRGGPQHF; CDR3 DNA: TGTGCCAGCAGTGAAACCTGGTCCAGGGGTGGGCCCCAGCATTTT
V gene: TRBV7-8; clone size: NA; D gene: TRBD1; J gene: TRBJ2-1; CDR3 protein: CASSLSGQGYNEQFF; CDR3 DNA: TGTGCCAGCAGCTTAAGTGGACAGGGCTACAATGAGCAGTTCTTC
V gene: TRBV5-4; clone size: once; D gene: NA; J gene: TRBJ2-7; CDR3 protein: CASSFSSYEQYF; CDR3 DNA: TGTGCCAGCAGCTTCAGCTCCTACGAGCAGTACTTC
V gene: TRBV5-4; clone size: NA; D gene: NA; J gene: TRBJ1-1; CDR3 protein: CASRSTMGQNTEAFF; CDR3 DNA: TGTGCCAGCCGATCTACCATGGGGCAGAACACTGAAGCTTTCTTT
V gene: TRBV4-1; clone size: NA; D gene: NA; J gene: TRBJ1-4; CDR3 protein: CASSQSFTGEKLFF; CDR3 DNA: TGCGCCAGCAGCCAAAGTTTCACGGGTGAAAAACTGTTTTTT
V gene: TRBV10-3; clone size: NA; D gene: NA; J gene: TRBJ1-3; CDR3 protein: CAISEKRGGNTIYF; CDR3 DNA: TGTGCCATCAGTGAGAAACGCGGAGGAAACACCATATATTTT
V gene: TRBV19; clone size: once; D gene: TRBD2; J gene: TRBJ2-7; CDR3 protein: CASSIAASGKAEQYF; CDR3 DNA: TGTGCCAGTAGTATAGCCGCTAGCGGGAAGGCCGAGCAGTACTTC
V gene: TRBV15; clone size: NA; D gene: TRBD1; J gene: TRBJ1-5; CDR3 protein: CATSRSRDSYQPQHF; CDR3 DNA: TGTGCCACCAGCAGATCTCGGGACAGCTATCAGCCCCAGCATTTT